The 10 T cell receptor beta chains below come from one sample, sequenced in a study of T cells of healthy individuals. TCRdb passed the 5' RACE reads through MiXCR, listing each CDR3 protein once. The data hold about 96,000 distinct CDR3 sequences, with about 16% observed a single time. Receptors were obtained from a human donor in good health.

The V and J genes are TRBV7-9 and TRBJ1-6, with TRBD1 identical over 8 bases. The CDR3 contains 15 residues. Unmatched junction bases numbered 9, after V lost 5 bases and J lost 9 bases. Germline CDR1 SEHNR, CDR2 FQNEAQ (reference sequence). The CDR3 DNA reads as TGTGCCAGCAGCCCCTCGACAGGGGACGGTTCACCCCTCCACTTT. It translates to CASSPSTGDGSPLHF.

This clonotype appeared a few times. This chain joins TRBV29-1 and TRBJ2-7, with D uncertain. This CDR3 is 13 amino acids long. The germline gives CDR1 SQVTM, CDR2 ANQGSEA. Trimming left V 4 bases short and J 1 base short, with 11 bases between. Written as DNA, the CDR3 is TGCAGCGTTGTGGCGGTTAGTTCCTACGAGCAGTACTTC. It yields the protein CSVVAVSSYEQYF.

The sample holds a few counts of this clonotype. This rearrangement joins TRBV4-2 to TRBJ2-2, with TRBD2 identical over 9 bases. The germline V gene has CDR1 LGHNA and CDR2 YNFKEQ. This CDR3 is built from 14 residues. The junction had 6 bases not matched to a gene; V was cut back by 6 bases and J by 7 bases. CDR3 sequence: CASSRTSEGGELFF. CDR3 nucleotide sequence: TGTGCCAGCAGTCGGACTAGCGAAGGCGGGGAGCTGTTTTTT.

The CDR3 sequence is CASSRRAANYGYTF. The CDR3 coding sequence is TGCGCCAGCAGCCGACGGGCGGCTAACTATGGCTACACCTTC. This chain joins TRBV4-3 and TRBJ1-2; no clear D gene. Germline lookup yields CDR1 LGHNA and CDR2 YSLEER. The CDR3 is made up of 14 amino acids. Trimming shortened V by 4 bases and J by 0 bases, and 9 bases separated the two germline ends.

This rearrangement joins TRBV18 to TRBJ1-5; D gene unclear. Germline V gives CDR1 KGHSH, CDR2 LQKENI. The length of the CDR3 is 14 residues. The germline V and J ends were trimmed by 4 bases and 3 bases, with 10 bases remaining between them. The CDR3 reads CASSQGALNQPQHF. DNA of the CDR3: TGTGCCAGCTCACAGGGCGCACTCAATCAGCCCCAGCATTTT.

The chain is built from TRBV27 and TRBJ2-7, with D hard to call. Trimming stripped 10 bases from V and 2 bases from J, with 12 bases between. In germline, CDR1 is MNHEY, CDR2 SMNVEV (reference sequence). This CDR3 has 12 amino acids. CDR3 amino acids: CATQDSPYEQYF. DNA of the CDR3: TGTGCCACTCAAGACTCTCCCTACGAGCAGTACTTC.

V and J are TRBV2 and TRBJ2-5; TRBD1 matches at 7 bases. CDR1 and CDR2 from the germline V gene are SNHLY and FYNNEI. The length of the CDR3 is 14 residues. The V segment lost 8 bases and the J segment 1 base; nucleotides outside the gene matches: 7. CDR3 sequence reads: CASQEGTVQETQYF. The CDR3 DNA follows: TGTGCCAGCCAAGAAGGGACAGTCCAAGAGACCCAGTACTTC.

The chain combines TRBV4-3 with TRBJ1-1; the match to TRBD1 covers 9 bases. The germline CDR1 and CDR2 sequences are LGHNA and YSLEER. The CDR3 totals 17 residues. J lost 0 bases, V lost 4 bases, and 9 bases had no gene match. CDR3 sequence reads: CASSPFTGQGMNTEAFF. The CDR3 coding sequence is TGCGCCAGCAGCCCCTTCACGGGACAGGGCATGAACACTGAAGCTTTCTTT.

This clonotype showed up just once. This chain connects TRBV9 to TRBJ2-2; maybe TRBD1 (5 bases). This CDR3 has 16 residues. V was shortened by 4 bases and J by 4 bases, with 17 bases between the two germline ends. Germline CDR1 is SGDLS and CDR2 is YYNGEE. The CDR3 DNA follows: TGTGCCAGCAGCCAGGGTAGGCACCGAGGCACCGGGGAGCTGTTTTTT. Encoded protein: CASSQGRHRGTGELFF.

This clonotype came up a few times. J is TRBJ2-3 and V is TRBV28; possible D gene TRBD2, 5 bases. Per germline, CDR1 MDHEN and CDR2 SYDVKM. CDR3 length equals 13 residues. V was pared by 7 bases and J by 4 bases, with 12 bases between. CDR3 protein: CASTQTIPDTQYF. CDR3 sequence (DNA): TGTGCCAGCACCCAGACTATTCCAGATACGCAGTATTTT. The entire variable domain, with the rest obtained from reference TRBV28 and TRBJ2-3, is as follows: DVKVTQSSRYLVKRTGEKVFLECVQDMDHENMFWYRQDPGLGLRLIYFSYDVKMKEKGDIPEGYSVSREKKERFSLILESASTNQTSMYLCASTQTIPDTQYFGPGTRLTVL.